The entry below gives a single T cell receptor (beta chain) sequence along with its context. The data belong to a study of T-cell reconstitution after alpha-beta-depleted transplantation in children. V lost 0 bases and J 0 bases, leaving 6 bases between the germline ends. Germline CDR1 is SGDLS and CDR2 is YYNGEE. This CDR3 has 14 residues. Molecular barcoding with unique molecular identifiers was used for the TCRbeta library. TCRdb re-derived calls from the PCR reads in MiXCR, one entry per CDR3 protein. The sample comprises around 600,000 distinct CDR3 sequences, approximately 17% of which are singletons, and 0.85% to 1.3% rests with the top ten.

This specimen consisted of PBMCs from the stem cell graft donor, obtained from the stem cell graft. The source is a human donor who donated a stem cell graft to a child with acute myeloid leukemia. The J gene is TRBJ1-1, the V gene TRBV9; D call uncertain. CDR3 DNA: TGTGCCAGCAGCGTAGCCCCTTTGAACACTGAAGCTTTCTTT. Translation: CASSVAPLNTEAFF.